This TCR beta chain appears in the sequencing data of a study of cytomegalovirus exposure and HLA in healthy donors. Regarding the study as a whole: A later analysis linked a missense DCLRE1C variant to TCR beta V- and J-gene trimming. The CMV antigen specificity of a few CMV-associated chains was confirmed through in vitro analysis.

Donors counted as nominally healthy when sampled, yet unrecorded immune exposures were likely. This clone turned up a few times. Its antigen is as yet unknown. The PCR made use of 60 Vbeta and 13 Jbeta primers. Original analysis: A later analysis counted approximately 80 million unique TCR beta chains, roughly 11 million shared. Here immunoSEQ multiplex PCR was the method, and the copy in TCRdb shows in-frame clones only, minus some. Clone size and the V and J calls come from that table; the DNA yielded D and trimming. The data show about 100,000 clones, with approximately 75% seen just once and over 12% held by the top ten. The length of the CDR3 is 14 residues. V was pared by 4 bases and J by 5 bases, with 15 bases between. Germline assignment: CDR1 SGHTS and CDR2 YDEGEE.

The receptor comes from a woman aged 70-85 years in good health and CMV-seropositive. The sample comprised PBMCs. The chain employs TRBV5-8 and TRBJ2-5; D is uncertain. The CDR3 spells CASSQAPSSETQYF. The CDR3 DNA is TGTGCCAGCAGCCAGGCGCCGTCTTCGGAGACCCAGTACTTC.